This entry lists 24 T cell receptor beta chains sequenced from one sample in a study of cytotoxic CD8 clonotypes in ibrutinib-treated CLL. Measured with immunoSEQ multiplex PCR; TCRdb has only the in-frame clones, and not every one. The sample includes 300,000 to 400,000 clones, 60% to 80% of them seen just once. The sequenced sample was PBMCs, obtained after 36 months of ibrutinib treatment. The source is a human donor with chronic lymphocytic leukemia.

In its sample, this clone was seen a few times. The chain joins TRBV19 to TRBJ1-1; TRBD1 matches at 7 bases. The CDR3 is 12 residues long. Germline trimming cut 3 bases from V and 10 bases from J; bases unmatched to any gene: 5. Germline V lookup: CDR1 LNHDA, CDR2 SQIVND (reference sequence). The CDR3 DNA reads as TGTGCCAGTAGTATGATGACAGGGAGAGCTTTCTTT. Amino acid sequence: CASSMMTGRAFF.

The genes are TRBV7-9 and TRBJ1-5; D is uncertain. CDR1 SEHNR and CDR2 FQNEAQ come from the germline V gene (reference sequence). The CDR3 loop spans 14 amino acids. Trimming shortened V by 2 bases and J by 5 bases, and 10 bases separated the two germline ends. CDR3 protein: CASSLIGADQPQHF. Written as DNA, the CDR3 is TGTGCCAGCAGCTTAATTGGTGCAGATCAGCCCCAGCATTTT.

The chain is built from TRBV27 and TRBJ2-3, with 7 bases that match TRBD2. Germline trimming cut 5 bases from V and 5 bases from J; bases unmatched to any gene: 10. Germline V CDR1 and CDR2: MNHEY, SMNVEV (reference sequence). The CDR3 has 15 residues. CDR3: CASSPRGGRGDTQYF. The CDR3 nucleotides read TGTGCCAGCAGTCCACGAGGCGGGAGAGGAGATACGCAGTATTTT.

This chain's CDR3 is CAISGSTGSNQPQHF. CDR3 in DNA: TGTGCCATCAGTGGATCGACGGGTAGCAATCAGCCCCAGCATTTT. V and J are TRBV10-3 and TRBJ1-5, with D unresolved. The CDR3 spans 15 residues. V gave up 4 bases and J gave up 0 bases, with 10 bases separating them. Per germline, CDR1 ENHRY and CDR2 SYGVKD.

Remarks on this clone: Other DNA sequences in this sample translate to the same CDR3. CDR3 loop: CAMGSYNEQFF. The DNA of the CDR3 is TGTGCCATGGGTTCCTACAATGAGCAGTTCTTC. V and J are TRBV10-3 and TRBJ2-1; D is ambiguous. Germline V gene data show CDR1 as ENHRY and CDR2 as SYGVKD. This CDR3 comprises 11 residues. Deletions cut 9 bases from V and 1 base from J, with 4 bases between.

This clone appeared a single time. Distinct nucleotide sequences in the sample also encode this CDR3. The V and J genes are TRBV15 and TRBJ1-4; possibly TRBD1 for D (6 bases). Germline CDR1 LNHNV, CDR2 YYDKDF (reference sequence). This CDR3 is built from 13 residues. V lost 3 bases and J 8 bases, leaving 10 bases between the germline ends. The CDR3 bases are TGTGCCACCAGCAGGACAGGCGGGGAAAAACTGTTTTTT. Translating gives CATSRTGGEKLFF.

This chain joins TRBV7-8 and TRBJ1-5, with a tentative D call TRBD1 (5 bases). The V gene lost 2 bases and the J gene lost 0 bases, with 14 bases spanning the gap. This CDR3 is built from 17 residues. CDR1 and CDR2 (germline): SGHVS, FQNEAQ. The DNA for the CDR3 is TGTGCCAGCAGCTTATCAGGGTTCATACATAGCAATCAGCCCCAGCATTTT. It codes for CASSLSGFIHSNQPQHF.

The chain carries TRBV7-2 and TRBJ2-7; D not resolved. V was pared by 1 base and J by 2 bases, with 9 bases between. Germline V lookup: CDR1 SGHTA, CDR2 FQGNSA. This CDR3 has 14 residues. DNA of the CDR3: TGTGCCAGCAGCTTAGTCCGGACCACCTACGAGCAGTACTTC. Its protein is CASSLVRTTYEQYF.

The chain has TRBV27 and TRBJ2-1; 11 bases line up with TRBD1. From germline, CDR1 is MNHEY and CDR2 SMNVEV (reference sequence). Trimming took 7 bases from V and 1 from J; bases not matched to a gene: 9. The length of the CDR3 is 17 residues. DNA of the CDR3: TGTGCCAGCATGGGATTTGGACAGGGGGCGTCCTACAATGAGCAGTTCTTC. Residues: CASMGFGQGASYNEQFF.

This chain joins TRBV5-1 and TRBJ2-5, with a weak D call TRBD1 (6 bases). The germline gives CDR1 SGHRS, CDR2 YFSETQ. V lost 0 bases and J 5 bases, leaving 8 bases between the germline ends. CDR3 length: 13 residues. DNA for the CDR3: TGCGCCAGCAGCTTGGACAGGGATGAGACCCAGTACTTC. Its translation is CASSLDRDETQYF.

The genes are TRBV19 and TRBJ2-5; no clear D gene. The V gene lost 3 bases and the J gene lost 0 bases, with 11 bases spanning the gap. Germline CDR1 reads LNHDA; CDR2 reads SQIVND (reference sequence). The CDR3 loop spans 15 amino acids. For the CDR3, the DNA is TGTGCCAGTAGTATGGCTAACAGAGACCAAGAGACCCAGTACTTC. This codes for CASSMANRDQETQYF.

This clone was observed a handful of times. The chain is built from TRBV27 and TRBJ1-2; D perhaps matches TRBD1 (6 bases). V lost 8 bases and J 4 bases, leaving 20 bases between the germline ends. This CDR3 has 15 residues. Germline CDR1 MNHEY, CDR2 SMNVEV (reference sequence). The CDR3 region is CASRYLTGSIYGYTF. The CDR3 coding sequence is TGTGCCAGCCGTTACCTTACAGGGTCCATCTATGGCTACACCTTC.

The chain joins TRBV5-1 to TRBJ2-7; tentatively, D is TRBD1 (6 bases). CDR3 length: 14 amino acids. V was clipped by 1 base and J by 2 bases, with 10 bases between them. Per germline, CDR1 SGHRS and CDR2 YFSETQ. The CDR3 here is CASSLTTGPYEQYF. The CDR3 bases are TGCGCCAGCAGCTTGACCACAGGGCCCTACGAGCAGTACTTC.

The chain combines TRBV18 with TRBJ2-3; D remains ambiguous. Germline CDR1 is KGHSH and CDR2 is LQKENI. With 6 bases removed from V and 4 bases from J, the gap between germline ends came to 8 bases. The CDR3 has 12 amino acids. The CDR3 sequence is CASSSSSDTQYF. The DNA for the CDR3 is TGTGCCAGCTCGTCAAGTTCAGATACGCAGTATTTT.

The CDR3 sequence is CASSQRQRESETQYF. The CDR3 DNA follows: TGCGCCAGCAGCCAACGTCAGCGGGAGAGTGAGACCCAGTACTTC. The chain has TRBV4-1 and TRBJ2-5, with TRBD2 matching over 8 bases. Per the germline V gene, CDR1 is MGHRA and CDR2 is YSYEKL. There are 15 residues in the CDR3. Unmatched junction bases numbered 7, after V lost 2 bases and J lost 5 bases.

The chain couples TRBV6-1 to TRBJ2-2; maybe TRBD1 (6 bases). This CDR3 contains 13 residues. Germline loops: CDR1 MNHNS, CDR2 SASEGT. V was clipped by 6 bases and J by 7 bases, with 12 bases between them. CDR3: CASSATGIGELFF. Here the CDR3 DNA reads TGTGCCAGCAGCGCAACAGGGATCGGGGAGCTGTTTTTT.

This sequence joins TRBV2 and TRBJ2-3; D gene uncertain. V was pared by 6 bases and J by 6 bases, with 10 bases between. Germline V lookup: CDR1 SNHLY, CDR2 FYNNEI. The CDR3 sequence is 12 residues long. The CDR3 here is CASRVFSDTQYF. The DNA of the CDR3 is TGTGCCAGCAGGGTTTTCAGTGATACGCAGTATTTT.

V is TRBV29-1 and J is TRBJ2-5; possibly TRBD1 for D (5 bases). Germline CDR1 reads SQVTM; CDR2 reads ANQGSEA. V lost 0 bases and J lost 4, with 6 bases in between. The CDR3 runs 12 residues. The CDR3, as DNA: TGCAGCGTTGAAGATGGGGCAGAGACCCAGTACTTC. Translation: CSVEDGAETQYF.

This chain joins TRBV19 and TRBJ1-1; TRBD1 aligns across 9 bases. The CDR3 totals 13 residues. From germline, CDR1 is LNHDA and CDR2 SQIVND (reference sequence). The junction had 3 bases not matched to a gene; V was cut back by 7 bases and J by 3 bases. In DNA, the CDR3 is TGTGCCAGTAACCGACAGGGGGACACTGAAGCTTTCTTT. As protein: CASNRQGDTEAFF.

This rearrangement joins TRBV19 to TRBJ1-2; D gene uncertain. CDR1 is LNHDA and CDR2 is SQIVND in the germline V gene (reference sequence). V was clipped by 7 bases and J by 1 base, with 16 bases between them. The CDR3 has 15 residues. The CDR3 reads CASNPGRQDNYGYTF. In DNA, the CDR3 is TGTGCCAGTAATCCCGGCAGGCAAGATAACTATGGCTACACCTTC.

This chain uses TRBV6-5 with TRBJ2-3; D might be TRBD2 (5 bases). Germline loops: CDR1 MNHEY, CDR2 SVGAGI. V shed 8 bases and J shed 0 bases, with 15 bases lying between them. CDR3 length equals 15 residues. This CDR3 is CASRQYWTSTDTQYF. The CDR3 DNA sequence: TGTGCCAGCCGTCAGTATTGGACTAGCACAGATACGCAGTATTTT.

The chain links TRBV4-1 to TRBJ2-5; no clear D gene. V dropped 4 bases and J dropped 5 bases, with 11 bases sitting between them. Germline values: CDR1 MGHRA, CDR2 YSYEKL. The CDR3 length is 13 residues. The CDR3 reads CASSPAHAETQYF. CDR3 nucleotides: TGCGCCAGCAGCCCGGCCCATGCGGAGACCCAGTACTTC.

The gene calls are TRBV15 and TRBJ2-7; TRBD2 aligns across 9 bases. Per the germline V gene, CDR1 is LNHNV and CDR2 is YYDKDF (reference sequence). V gave up 0 bases and J gave up 2 bases; unmatched junction bases: 5. CDR3 length: 16 residues. The CDR3 bases are TGTGCCACCAGCAGAGATAGCGGGAGCCGTCCCTACGAGCAGTACTTC. This encodes CATSRDSGSRPYEQYF.

The chain combines TRBV9 with TRBJ1-2, with no clear D. V was pared by 0 bases and J by 4 bases, with 10 bases between. This CDR3 is built from 14 residues. CDR1 and CDR2 (germline): SGDLS, YYNGEE. Here the CDR3 DNA reads TGTGCCAGCAGCGTAGGGTCGCAGGTCTATGGCTACACCTTC. Amino acid sequence: CASSVGSQVYGYTF.